This TCR beta chain is drawn from a study of regulatory T cells in long-lasting Graves disease. The wider study: Under 3 months of antithyroid drugs had been taken by newly diagnosed Graves' patients. Study results and limitations: Persistent-disease Graves' patients showed less TCR diversity than new cases.

Many counts were recorded for this clonotype. What it binds is not known. The time point denotes: newly diagnosed GD, antithyroid drugs for less than 3 months. RNA isolated from PBMCs was used to make the TCR library. It was American Thyroid Association guidelines that determined Graves' disease diagnosis. V lost 2 bases and J lost 8, with 8 bases in between. Germline V gives CDR1 WNHNN, CDR2 SYGVQD (reference sequence). The CDR3 runs 12 residues. Arm-PCR of CDR3 regions and iRepertoire HTBI primers were used to build TCR beta libraries. TCRdb redid the calling of the multiplex PCR reads with MiXCR, one entry per CDR3 protein. The repertoire consists of a few hundred thousand distinct CDR3 sequences, with approximately 12% occurring once and the leading ten covering 15% to 20%. The data were also submitted as part of a second study, on T cells in Graves' hyperthyroidism and ophthalmopathy. From that report: Diagnoses were made from clinical symptoms, serum measures (thyroxine and TRAb), thyroid ultrasound and orbital computed tomography.

This TCR came from a woman aged 18-29 years with Graves disease. The rearrangement uses TRBV10-1 and TRBJ2-3, with a tentative D call TRBD1 (6 bases). Sequenced material: peripheral blood mononuclear cells (PBMCs), taken at new diagnosis, from a patient treated with antithyroid drugs. CDR3 DNA: TGCGCCAGCAGTGAGGAACAGGGTACGCAGTATTTT. The encoded protein is CASSEEQGTQYF.